A selection of T cell receptor beta chains follows, all from one sample in a study of cytomegalovirus exposure and HLA in healthy donors. Libraries were prepared by immunoSEQ multiplex PCR; TCRdb keeps only in-frame clonotypes and omits some of them. The sample has roughly 180,000 clones, approximately 80% seen once. Sequenced input: PBMCs. These receptors came from a boy aged 2-9 years in good health and CMV-seronegative. CDR3s leave out the opening cysteine and the closing phenylalanine or tryptophan. A D gene is named only where the DNA matches it firmly.

v_gene,d_gene,CDR3aa
TRBV7-2,TRBD1,ASSPTTGLYGYT
TRBV6-6,TRBD1,ASSSRTGHLNYGYT
TRBV4-3,TRBD2,ASSQVLADAYNEQF
TRBV19,NA,ASSSGAGDFTDTQY
TRBV27,NA,ASSGTRQTVAF
TRBV27,TRBD1,ASSLVQGARYNEQF
TRBV9,NA,ASSVASGNEQF
TRBV7-9,NA,ASSLGLREDYGYT
TRBV5-6,TRBD2,ASSLTSGTGEQY
TRBV4-3,TRBD2,ASSQDFSGRGYNEQF
TRBV30,NA,AWSSTGRSQPQH
TRBV19,TRBD2,ASSVGGRGGNEQF
TRBV29-1,NA,SAGGPSQNIQY
TRBV27,TRBD1,ASSLLKTGLGTEAF
TRBV6-6,NA,ASRGANTGELF
TRBV18,NA,ASSPSSGANVLT
TRBV13,NA,ASSFPLSSYNEQF
TRBV14,NA,ASSQVKLAPTSTDTQY
TRBV19,TRBD1,ASRDRGYTDTQY
TRBV15,NA,ATSRDFRGTYNEQF
TRBV29-1,NA,SVEGQAGTEAF
TRBV6-1,TRBD2,ASHGTSVHNEQF
TRBV30,TRBD1,AGIDRGLSEAF
TRBV4-1,NA,ASSHNTGELF
TRBV21-1,NA,ASRKGLAAYNEQF
TRBV7-9,NA,ASSLGNTGLGETQY
TRBV7-2,TRBD2,ASSPYGRDQETQY
TRBV5-1,NA,ASSLDGSGFSTEAF
TRBV11-3,TRBD2,ASSFRGSVGELF
TRBV5-1,TRBD2,ASSSGGLSGGGQSTQY
TRBV2,NA,ASSDLGANYGYT
TRBV6-5,NA,ASGQGRTYGYT
TRBV19,NA,ASSKTTIIRGYGYT
TRBV18,NA,ASSPEVSGGYT
TRBV6-1,TRBD2,ASSEYVAGGGRGNEQF
TRBV4-3,NA,ASSQSSKGNYGYT
TRBV18,TRBD1,ASSPGTGSNQPQH
TRBV27,NA,ASSFVRGEVNSPLH
TRBV6-5,TRBD1,ASSYKGQGIGTQY
TRBV7-9,NA,ASSLARGAPTPNTEAF
TRBV13,NA,ASSGGTSGELF
TRBV25-1,NA,ASSEGRDSTDTQY
TRBV9,NA,ASSPLDLQYNEQF
TRBV10-3,NA,AISESSDEQF
TRBV4-3,TRBD1,ASSQADRDPYGYT
TRBV30,NA,AWSWSAGPANEKLF
TRBV10-3,NA,AISDGVGNTEAF
TRBV19,NA,ASSTVARANYGYT
TRBV18,TRBD1,ASSPDRGHNEKLF
TRBV30,TRBD1,AWSVRQGVKETQY
TRBV6-1,NA,ASRWGGNTEAF
TRBV6-1,TRBD1,ASGDSRRTNEKLF
TRBV9,TRBD1,ASSVEGGQGRGYT